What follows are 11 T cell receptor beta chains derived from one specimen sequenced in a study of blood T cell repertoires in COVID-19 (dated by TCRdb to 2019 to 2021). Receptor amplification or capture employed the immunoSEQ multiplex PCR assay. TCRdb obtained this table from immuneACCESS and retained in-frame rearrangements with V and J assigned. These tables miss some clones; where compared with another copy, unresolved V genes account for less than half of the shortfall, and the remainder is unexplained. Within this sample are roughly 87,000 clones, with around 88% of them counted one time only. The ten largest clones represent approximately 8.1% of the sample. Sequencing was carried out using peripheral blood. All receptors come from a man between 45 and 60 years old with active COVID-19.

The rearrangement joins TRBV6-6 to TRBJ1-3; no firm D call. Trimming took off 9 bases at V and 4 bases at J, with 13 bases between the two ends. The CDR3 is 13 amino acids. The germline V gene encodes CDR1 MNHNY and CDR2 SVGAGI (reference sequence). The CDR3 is CASISPMGNTIYF. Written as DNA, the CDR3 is TGTGCCAGTATTAGCCCGATGGGAAACACCATATATTTT.

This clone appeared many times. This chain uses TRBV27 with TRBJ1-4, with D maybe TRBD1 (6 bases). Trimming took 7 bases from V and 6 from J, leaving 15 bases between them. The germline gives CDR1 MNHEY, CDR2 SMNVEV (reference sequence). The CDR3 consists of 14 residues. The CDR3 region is CASTPRGPDEKLFF. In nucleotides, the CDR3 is TGTGCCAGCACCCCCAGGGGTCCCGATGAAAAACTGTTTTTT.

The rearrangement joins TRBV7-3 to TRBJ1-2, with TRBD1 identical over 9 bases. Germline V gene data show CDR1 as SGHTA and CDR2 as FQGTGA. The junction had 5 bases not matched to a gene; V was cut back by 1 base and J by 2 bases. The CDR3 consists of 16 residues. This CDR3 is CASSLIPGTGNYGYTF. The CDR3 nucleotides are TGTGCCAGCAGCTTAATCCCCGGGACAGGGAACTATGGCTACACCTTC.

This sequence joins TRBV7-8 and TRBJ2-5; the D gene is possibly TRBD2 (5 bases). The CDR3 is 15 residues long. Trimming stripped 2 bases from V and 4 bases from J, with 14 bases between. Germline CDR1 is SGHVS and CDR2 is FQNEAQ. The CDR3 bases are TGTGCCAGCAGCTTAAACGGGGAGTGGCGAGAGACCCAGTACTTC. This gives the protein CASSLNGEWRETQYF.

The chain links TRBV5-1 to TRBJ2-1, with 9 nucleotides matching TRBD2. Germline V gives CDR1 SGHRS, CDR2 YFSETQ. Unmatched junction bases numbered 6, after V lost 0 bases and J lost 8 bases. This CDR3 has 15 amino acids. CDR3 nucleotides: TGCGCCAGCAGCTTGGTAGCGGGAGAAATCCATGAGCAGTTCTTC. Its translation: CASSLVAGEIHEQFF.

CDR3 region: CASGLTRTGGAHTEAFF. The CDR3 coding sequence is TGTGCTAGTGGTTTGACCCGGACAGGAGGGGCACACACTGAAGCTTTCTTT. This chain uses TRBV12-5 with TRBJ1-1, with TRBD1 identical over 7 bases. CDR1 and CDR2 (germline): LGHNT, FRNRAP. There are 17 residues in the CDR3. J gave up 3 bases and V 2 bases, and 12 bases lay outside the gene matches.

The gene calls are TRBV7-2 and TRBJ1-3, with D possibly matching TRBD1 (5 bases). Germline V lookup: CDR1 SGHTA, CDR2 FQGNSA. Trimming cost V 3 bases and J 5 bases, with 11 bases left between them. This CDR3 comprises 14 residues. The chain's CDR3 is CASSLRQGRNTIYF. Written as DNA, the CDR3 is TGTGCCAGCAGCTTGCGGCAGGGAAGAAACACCATATATTTT.

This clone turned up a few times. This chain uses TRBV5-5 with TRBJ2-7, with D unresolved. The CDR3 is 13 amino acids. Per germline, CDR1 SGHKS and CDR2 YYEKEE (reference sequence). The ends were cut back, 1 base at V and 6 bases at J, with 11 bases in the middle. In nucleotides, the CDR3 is TGTGCCAGCAGCTTGTTGCAGGCCGGCGAGCAGTACTTC. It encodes CASSLLQAGEQYF.

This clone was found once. DNA for the CDR3: TGTGCCAGCTCATCGATAGGGACAGGATCCTACAATGAGCAGTTCTTC. Amino acids: CASSSIGTGSYNEQFF. The V and J genes are TRBV18 and TRBJ2-1, with TRBD1 matching over 8 bases. CDR1 and CDR2 from the germline V gene are KGHSH and LQKENI. The CDR3 totals 16 residues. The ends lost 5 bases at V and 1 base at J; junction bases unmatched: 7.

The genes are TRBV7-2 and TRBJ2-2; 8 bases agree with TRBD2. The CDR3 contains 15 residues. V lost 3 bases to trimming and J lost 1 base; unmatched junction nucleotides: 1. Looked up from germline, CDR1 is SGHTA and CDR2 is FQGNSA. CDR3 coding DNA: TGTGCCAGCAGCTTCCTAGCGGGGAACACCGGGGAGCTGTTTTTT. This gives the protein CASSFLAGNTGELFF.

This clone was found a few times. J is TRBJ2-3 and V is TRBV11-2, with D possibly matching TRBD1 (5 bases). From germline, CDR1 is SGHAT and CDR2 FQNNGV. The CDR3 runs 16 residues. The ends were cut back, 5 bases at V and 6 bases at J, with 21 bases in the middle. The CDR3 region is CASSRGARRGPDTQYF. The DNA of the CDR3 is TGTGCCAGCAGCCGTGGGGCCCGTCGAGGCCCCGATACGCAGTATTTT.